This TCR beta chain appears in the sequencing data of a study of CD8+CD57+ T cells in acquired aplastic anemia. Study conclusions and caveats: Overlap between patients and controls comprised about 28 CD8+ CDR3 sequences. Controls did not differ significantly from patients in CD8+ Simpson's diversity.

This clonotype was counted ten times or more. Antigen unknown. Profiles of TCR beta VDJ and CDR3 were generated from a genomic DNA template. TCRdb analysed the reads with MiXCR anew, one entry per CDR3 protein. Here the sample spans about 160,000 distinct CDR3 sequences, about 50% being singletons. Germline CDR1 is SQVTM and CDR2 is ANQGSEA. The V and J ends lost 4 bases and 3 bases, in that order; junction bases with no gene match: 9. The CDR3 has 15 amino acids. Only patients with CD8+CD57+ cell expansion on flow cytometry were chosen for sequencing. Prior therapy had not been administered to any patient at the time of blood sampling.

Material: sorted CD4+, CD8+, or CD8+CD57+ T cells (not recorded which) from PBMCs. V and J are TRBV29-1 and TRBJ1-5, with 7 bases fitting TRBD1. This sequence was found in a human donor with aplastic anemia. CDR3 nucleotides: TGCAGCGTTGTTCTTCCGGGACAGTACAATCAGCCCCAGCATTTT. It specifies CSVVLPGQYNQPQHF.